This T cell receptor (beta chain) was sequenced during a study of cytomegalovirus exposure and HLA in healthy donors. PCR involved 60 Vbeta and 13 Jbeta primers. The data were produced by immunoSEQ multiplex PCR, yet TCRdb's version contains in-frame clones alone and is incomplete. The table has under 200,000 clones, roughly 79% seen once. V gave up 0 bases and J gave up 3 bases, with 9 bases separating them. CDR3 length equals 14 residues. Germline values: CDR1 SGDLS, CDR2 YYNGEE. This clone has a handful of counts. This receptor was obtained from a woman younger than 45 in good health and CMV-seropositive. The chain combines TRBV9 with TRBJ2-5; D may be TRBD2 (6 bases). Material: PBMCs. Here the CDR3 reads CASSVGGTEETQYF. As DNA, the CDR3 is TGTGCCAGCAGCGTAGGAGGGACTGAAGAGACCCAGTACTTC.